The 22 T cell receptor beta chains given below trace back to one sample, sequenced in a study of shared clonotypes between healthy human individuals. Only in-frame clones appear in the TCRdb table, and some are missing; sequencing was by immunoSEQ multiplex PCR. The table lists over a million clones, approximately 78% of them singletons. Sample: memory CD4+ T cells from PBMCs. Subset: CD45RA-negative fraction. All receptors derive from a man aged 18 to 35 in good health. Some clones in this sample may be carry-over from other donors' samples.

The CDR3 DNA follows: TGTGCCAGCTCATCTTATGCTCCGGCAGCCATGAACACTGAAGCTTTCTTT. Amino acids: CASSSYAPAAMNTEAFF. This sequence joins TRBV18 and TRBJ1-1; D not certain. Germline CDR1 is KGHSH and CDR2 is LQKENI. The length of the CDR3 is 17 residues. The germline V and J ends were trimmed by 5 bases and 0 bases, with 19 bases remaining between them.

This rearrangement joins TRBV7-2 to TRBJ2-7; 7 bases align to TRBD1. V lost 3 bases, J lost 3 bases, and 5 bases stayed unmatched. The CDR3 length is 14 residues. Looked up from germline, CDR1 is SGHTA and CDR2 is FQGNSA. The CDR3 is CASSFQGQIYEQYF. The CDR3 DNA reads TGTGCCAGCAGCTTCCAGGGACAGATCTACGAGCAGTACTTC.

The chain has TRBV5-8 and TRBJ2-2; D might be TRBD1 (5 bases). Germline V CDR1 and CDR2: SGHTS, YDEGEE. Trimming pared 4 bases from V and 3 bases from J, leaving 16 bases between. CDR3 length: 16 residues. CDR3 nucleotides: TGTGCCAGCAGCCCAGGATGGGGCGGTTACACCGGGGAGCTGTTTTTT. Translating gives CASSPGWGGYTGELFF.

The chain employs TRBV7-2 and TRBJ2-7; D is ambiguous. The CDR3 consists of 14 residues. Germline V gene sequence: CDR1 SGHTA, CDR2 FQGNSA. Trimming cost V 1 base and J 1 base, with 8 bases left between them. DNA of the CDR3: TGTGCCAGCAGCTTAGGTAGGGCTTCCTACGAGCAGTACTTC. Its protein is CASSLGRASYEQYF.

This sequence joins TRBV10-1 and TRBJ2-4; TRBD2 matches at 9 bases. The junction had 19 bases not matched to a gene; V was cut back by 6 bases and J by 1 base. Germline-derived CDR1 and CDR2 are WNHNN and SYGVQD (reference sequence). The CDR3 runs to 20 residues. This chain's CDR3 is CASRNPSLAGRPGAKNIQYF. The CDR3 nucleotides read TGCGCCAGCAGAAACCCGTCCCTAGCGGGAAGGCCCGGGGCCAAAAACATTCAGTACTTC.

This clone appeared a few times. This chain uses TRBV5-8 with TRBJ2-5; the D gene is possibly TRBD2 (5 bases). V lost 4 bases, J lost 5 bases, and 12 bases lay in between. The CDR3 extends over 13 amino acids. Germline CDR1 and CDR2: SGHTS and YDEGEE. In nucleotides, the CDR3 is TGTGCCAGCAGCCTCCTAGGAGGCGAGACCCAGTACTTC. It is translated as CASSLLGGETQYF.

The rearrangement uses TRBV6-1 and TRBJ1-4, with 8 bases aligning to TRBD1. Germline-derived CDR1 and CDR2 are MNHNS and SASEGT. This CDR3 contains 13 residues. J lost 10 bases, V lost 11 bases, and 12 bases had no gene match. The CDR3 protein is CACDRGERGKLFF. The CDR3 coding sequence is TGTGCCTGCGACAGGGGCGAAAGGGGAAAACTGTTTTTT.

The chain is built from TRBV30 and TRBJ2-3, with 10 bases lining up with TRBD1. The trim removed 3 bases at V and 4 bases at J, leaving 7 bases unmatched. The CDR3 is 15 residues long. Per germline, CDR1 GTSNPN and CDR2 SVGIG (reference sequence). CDR3 nucleotide sequence: TGTGCCTGGAGCGCGGGACAGGGGAGGGCAGATACGCAGTATTTT. The encoded protein is CAWSAGQGRADTQYF.

This clone was detected once. V and J are TRBV5-1 and TRBJ2-1; D is undetermined. CDR3 length: 12 amino acids. The germline gives CDR1 SGHRS, CDR2 YFSETQ. Between the trimmed V and J ends, which lost 6 bases and 5 bases, there was a span of 9 bases. Here the CDR3 reads CASTRQDNEQFF. CDR3 bases: TGCGCCAGCACCAGACAAGACAATGAGCAGTTCTTC.

The chain combines TRBV7-9 with TRBJ2-7; TRBD2 is a possible D gene (6 bases). Germline CDR1 is SEHNR and CDR2 is FQNEAQ (reference sequence). The CDR3 consists of 14 residues. Deletions cut 5 bases from V and 1 base from J, with 12 bases between. In DNA form, the CDR3 reads TGTGCCAGCAGCCTCGGGACTTCGTCCTACGAGCAGTACTTC. Encoded protein: CASSLGTSSYEQYF.

The chain joins TRBV7-9 to TRBJ1-1; D call uncertain. In germline, CDR1 is SEHNR, CDR2 FQNEAQ (reference sequence). V gave up 0 bases and J gave up 1 base, with 6 bases separating them. The CDR3 length is 14 residues. The CDR3 nucleotides are TGTGCCAGCAGCTTAGCTCCACCGAACACTGAAGCTTTCTTT. Translating it yields CASSLAPPNTEAFF.

The CDR3 region is CASSLLSDEQFF. CDR3 bases: TGCGCCAGCAGCTTGCTTAGTGATGAGCAGTTCTTC. This chain uses TRBV5-1 with TRBJ2-1; D is uncertain. Looked up from germline, CDR1 is SGHRS and CDR2 is YFSETQ. This CDR3 spans 12 amino acids. The ends were cut back, 1 base at V and 8 bases at J, with 7 bases in the middle.

In this sample, this clone turned up many times. CDR3: CASSLFTGGLYEQYF. The CDR3 bases are TGTGCCAGCAGTTTATTCACAGGGGGACTTTACGAGCAGTACTTC. The chain uses TRBV28 and TRBJ2-7, with 8 bases that match TRBD1. This CDR3 spans 15 amino acids. Germline-derived CDR1 and CDR2 are MDHEN and SYDVKM. Losses at the gene ends were 1 base for V and 4 bases for J; bases not matched to a gene: 6.

This clone appeared a single time. The genes are TRBV10-3 and TRBJ2-3; D not certain. In germline, CDR1 is ENHRY, CDR2 SYGVKD. The CDR3 has 13 residues. V lost 5 bases to trimming and J lost 1 base, with 7 bases between them. CDR3 nucleotide sequence: TGTGCCATCAGTCGCGGCGGCACAGATACGCAGTATTTT. Translated, it gives CAISRGGTDTQYF.

Only one count was recorded for this clone. V is TRBV30 and J is TRBJ2-7, with a weak D call TRBD2 (5 bases). This CDR3 has 8 residues. The V gene lost 7 bases and the J gene lost 9 bases, with 7 bases spanning the gap. Germline assignment: CDR1 GTSNPN and CDR2 SVGIG (reference sequence). CDR3 DNA: TGTGCCTCGAGCGGGCAGTACTTC. It yields the protein CASSGQYF.

The chain has TRBV7-2 and TRBJ2-7; tentative D call: TRBD1 (5 bases). The CDR3 has 15 residues. Germline CDR1 and CDR2: SGHTA and FQGNSA. V gave up 5 bases and J gave up 4 bases, with 18 bases separating them. CDR3 in DNA: TGTGCCAGCAGCATCGACAGTACCGGGCAATACGAGCAGTACTTC. This encodes CASSIDSTGQYEQYF.

The chain combines TRBV4-1 with TRBJ1-5, with D possibly being TRBD1 (5 bases). The CDR3 extends over 17 amino acids. The germline V and J ends were trimmed by 0 bases and 7 bases, with 19 bases remaining between them. Germline V gene lookup returns CDR1 MGHRA and CDR2 YSYEKL. The CDR3 DNA reads TGCGCCAGCAGCCAAGATTCGGCAGGGCGAGTAGGCCAGCCCCAGCATTTT. It specifies CASSQDSAGRVGQPQHF.

This clone was found once. The gene calls are TRBV29-1 and TRBJ2-7; 9 bases are shared with TRBD2. Germline V gene lookup returns CDR1 SQVTM and CDR2 ANQGSEA. CDR3 size: 13 residues. V trimming: 4 bases; J trimming: 3 bases; junction bases outside the gene matches: 4. The CDR3 DNA sequence: TGCAGCGTTGTGTCAGCGGGAGGCTACGAGCAGTACTTC. Encoded protein: CSVVSAGGYEQYF.

As for this clone: Other DNA sequences in this sample translate to the same CDR3. The V gene is TRBV5-1, the J gene TRBJ2-1, with 11 nucleotides matching TRBD2. Per the germline V gene, CDR1 is SGHRS and CDR2 is YFSETQ. This CDR3 has 16 residues. With 0 bases clipped from V and 3 bases from J, the junction kept 2 bases outside the gene matches. The DNA of the CDR3 is TGCGCCAGCAGCTTGGCCGGGACTAGCGGCTACAATGAGCAGTTCTTC. Encoded protein: CASSLAGTSGYNEQFF.

At least ten counts were recorded for this clone. This sample includes further DNA sequences coding for the same CDR3. V usage is TRBV28 and J usage is TRBJ2-7; D is unresolved. This CDR3 has 13 amino acids. V was trimmed by 4 bases and J by 1 base, leaving 8 bases between them. CDR1 is MDHEN, CDR2 SYDVKM, per germline. The CDR3 is CASSSGQSYEQYF. CDR3 bases: TGTGCCAGCAGTTCGGGCCAGTCCTACGAGCAGTACTTC. Full variable domain (remainder filled in from reference TRBV28 and TRBJ2-7): DVKVTQSSRYLVKRTGEKVFLECVQDMDHENMFWYRQDPGLGLRLIYFSYDVKMKEKGDIPEGYSVSREKKERFSLILESASTNQTSMYLCASSSGQSYEQYFGPGTRLTVT.

V and J are TRBV7-2 and TRBJ2-6; D is undetermined. Germline V gene data show CDR1 as SGHTA and CDR2 as FQGNSA. CDR3 length: 15 residues. Trimming left V 2 bases short and J 4 bases short, with 9 bases between. The CDR3 DNA reads TGTGCCAGCAGCTTATCCTTGTACGGGGCCAACGTCCTGACTTTC. The encoded protein is CASSLSLYGANVLTF.

The chain employs TRBV5-4 and TRBJ2-7, with TRBD1 as a possible D gene (5 bases). From germline, CDR1 is SGHNT and CDR2 YYREEE (reference sequence). The CDR3 totals 13 residues. The V end was cut by 7 bases, the J end by 2 bases, with 13 bases between. In nucleotides, the CDR3 is TGTGCCAGCCCGCAAGGCAGGGCCTACGAGCAGTACTTC. It yields the protein CASPQGRAYEQYF.